Sequencing of this TCR beta chain was carried out in a study of T cell responses to AZD1222 COVID-19 vaccine. Study findings and constraints: Mapped onto spike, vaccine-associated CD4 TCRs spanned it and were dominant at 160-218 and 743-854. Donors were chiefly white British, with a greater number of females, and clonal diversity was perhaps underestimated.

CDR1 is SEHNR, CDR2 FQNEAQ, per germline (reference sequence). The trim removed 8 bases at V and 7 bases at J, leaving 19 bases unmatched. This CDR3 is 16 amino acids long. Notes on this clone: The antigen remains undetermined.

Using immunoSEQ multiplex PCR, the repertoire was profiled, and TCRdb retains in-frame clones only, with some absent. The sample yields about 150,000 clones, more than 90% seen once. Source: peripheral blood, taken 28 days after the second AZD1222 dose. The receptor was derived from an adult who received the AZD1222 COVID-19 vaccine. This chain joins TRBV7-9 and TRBJ1-2; 7 bases map to TRBD1. CDR3 DNA: TGTGCCAGCGGAACACAGGGGAAGGTCACACGGGGTGGCTACACCTTC. Translated, it gives CASGTQGKVTRGGYTF.